One sample yielded the 5 T cell receptor beta chains listed below, sequenced in a study of spatial heterogeneity in lung cancer (dated by TCRdb to the late 2010s). This specimen's time point label, interpreted: blood at routine non-recurrence follow-up after resection. Library prep was done by 5' RACE. This sample was sequenced with a NextSeq 500. TCRdb handled the public reads itself, with Q25 trimming in fastp and clone calling in MiXCR, and kept productive beta chains. Here each entry gathers all rows of one CDR3 protein and keeps the most common genes and DNA. Within this sample are around 70,000 distinct CDR3 sequences, with approximately 9% of them counted one time only. Of the sample, under 2.5% falls within the top ten clones. The source was PBMCs, collected at follow-up. Receptor source: a female donor with early-stage non-small cell lung cancer.

Many counts were recorded for this clonotype. This chain links TRBV12-3 or TRBV12-4 with TRBJ1-1; no clear D. This CDR3 comprises 15 residues. V was shortened by 4 bases and J by 6 bases, with 18 bases between the two germline ends. The CDR3 DNA is TGTGCCAGCAGTTCTCACCAGGAGGTTTCGGCTGAAGCTTTCTTT. This gives the protein CASSSHQEVSAEAFF.

This rearrangement joins TRBV3-1 to TRBJ2-6; D might be TRBD2 (6 bases). Deletions cut 7 bases from V and 1 base from J, with 14 bases between. The CDR3 is made up of 16 amino acids. Looked up from germline, CDR1 is LGHDT and CDR2 is YNNKEL (reference sequence). CDR3 nucleotide sequence: TGTGCCAGCACCCCGGACTACTCATCTGGGGCCAACGTCCTGACTTTC. Its translation: CASTPDYSSGANVLTF.

CDR3 nucleotide sequence: TGTGCCAGCGCTCGCACCTTCAATGAGCAGTTCTTC. As protein: CASARTFNEQFF. The chain is built from TRBV7-9 and TRBJ2-1; D not resolved. V lost 8 bases and J lost 6, with 11 bases in between. CDR1 and CDR2 from the germline V gene are SEHNR and FQNEAQ (reference sequence). The CDR3 runs 12 residues.

This clonotype turned up a few times. The chain is built from TRBV20-1 and TRBJ1-5; no firm D call. CDR1 DFQATT and CDR2 SNEGSKA come from the germline V gene (reference sequence). The V and J ends lost 6 bases and 9 bases respectively, with 12 bases between them. The CDR3 extends over 11 amino acids. CDR3 sequence reads: CSAIRFRPQHF. CDR3 bases: TGCAGTGCCATAAGGTTCCGGCCCCAGCATTTT.

This clonotype was counted between two and nine times. The chain employs TRBV27 and TRBJ1-2; D remains ambiguous. CDR3 length: 15 residues. Deletions cut 6 bases from V and 4 bases from J, with 18 bases between. Germline values: CDR1 MNHEY, CDR2 SMNVEV (reference sequence). CDR3 in DNA: TGTGCCAGCAGCCTTACCACGGCAGACTTCTATGGCTACACCTTC. It encodes CASSLTTADFYGYTF.